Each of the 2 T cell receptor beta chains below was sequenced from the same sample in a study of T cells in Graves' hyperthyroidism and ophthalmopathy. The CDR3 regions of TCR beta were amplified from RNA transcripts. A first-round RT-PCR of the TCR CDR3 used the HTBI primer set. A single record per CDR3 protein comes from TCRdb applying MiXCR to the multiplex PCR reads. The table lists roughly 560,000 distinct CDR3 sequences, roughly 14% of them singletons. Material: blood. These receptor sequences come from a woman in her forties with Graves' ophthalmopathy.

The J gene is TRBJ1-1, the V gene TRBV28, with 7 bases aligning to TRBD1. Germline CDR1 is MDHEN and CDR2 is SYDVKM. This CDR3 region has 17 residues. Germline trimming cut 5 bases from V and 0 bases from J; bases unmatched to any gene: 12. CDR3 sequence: CASSPLRQGHLNTEAFF. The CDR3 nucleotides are TGTGCCAGCAGTCCTCTCCGACAGGGTCACTTGAACACTGAAGCTTTCTTT.

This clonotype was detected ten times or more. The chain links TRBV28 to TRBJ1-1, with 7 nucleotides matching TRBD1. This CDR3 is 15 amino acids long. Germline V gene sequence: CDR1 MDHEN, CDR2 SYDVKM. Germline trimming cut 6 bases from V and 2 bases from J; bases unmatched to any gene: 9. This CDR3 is CASSPYRDRNTEAFF. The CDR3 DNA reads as TGTGCCAGCAGCCCGTACAGGGACAGAAACACTGAAGCTTTCTTT. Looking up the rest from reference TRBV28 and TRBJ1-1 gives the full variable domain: DVKVTQSSRYLVKRTGEKVFLECVQDMDHENMFWYRQDPGLGLRLIYFSYDVKMKEKGDIPEGYSVSREKKERFSLILESASTNQTSMYLCASSPYRDRNTEAFFGQGTRLTVV.